These T cell receptor beta chains were read from a single sample in a study of cytotoxic CD8 clonotypes in ibrutinib-treated CLL. Assay used: immunoSEQ multiplex PCR; TCRdb lists only in-frame clones, some missing. This table holds 200,000 to 250,000 clones, roughly 77% found once. The sequenced sample was PBMCs, obtained after 12 months of ibrutinib treatment. These TCRs come from a human donor with chronic lymphocytic leukemia. CDR3s include the opening cysteine and the closing phenylalanine or tryptophan. The D gene is left open where the match is weak. Size is stated for part of the rows, as once, few or many counts, or as a class when the clone is expanded.

>TRBV5-1|TRBJ2-6|.|.
CASSYWQRSSGANVLTF
TGCGCCAGCAGCTACTGGCAGCGGAGCTCTGGGGCCAACGTCCTGACTTTC
>TRBV7-3|TRBJ2-6|.|.
CASTPRQGPPGANVLTF
TGTGCCAGCACCCCCCGGCAGGGGCCTCCTGGGGCCAACGTCCTGACTTTC
>TRBV7-2|TRBJ1-2|.|.
CASSLSAGGYTF
TGTGCCAGCAGCTTATCCGCCGGGGGCTACACCTTC
>TRBV5-1|TRBJ2-3|.|once
CASSLVGHSDTQYF
TGCGCCAGCAGCTTGGTGGGACATTCAGATACGCAGTATTTT
>TRBV5-1|TRBJ1-1|TRBD1|.
CASSTNTGAGSTEAFF
TGCGCCAGCAGCACTAATACAGGGGCTGGGTCCACTGAAGCTTTCTTT
>TRBV7-2|TRBJ2-7|TRBD2|.
CASSSVAGYEQYF
TGTGCCAGCAGCTCCGTAGCGGGCTACGAGCAGTACTTC
>TRBV19|TRBJ1-2|.|.
CASHTGSNYGYTF
TGTGCCAGCCATACAGGGTCTAACTATGGCTACACCTTC
>TRBV7-9|TRBJ1-1|.|.
CASSFLGGGPNMNTEAFF
TGTGCCAGCAGCTTTCTGGGGGGCGGCCCGAACATGAACACTGAAGCTTTCTTT
>TRBV7-2|TRBJ1-1|.|once
CASSFPGIGAFF
TGTGCCAGCAGCTTTCCCGGTATTGGAGCTTTCTTT
>TRBV7-2|TRBJ2-7|.|.
CASSPDLGWFYEQYF
TGTGCCAGCAGCCCCGACTTGGGGTGGTTCTACGAGCAGTACTTC
>TRBV28|TRBJ1-2|.|.
CASSPSRGAEYYGYTF
TGTGCCAGCAGTCCCTCGAGGGGGGCTGAGTACTATGGCTACACCTTC
>TRBV11-2|TRBJ2-5|.|.
CASSLMDSPAQETQYF
TGTGCCAGCAGCTTAATGGACAGTCCTGCCCAAGAGACCCAGTACTTC
>TRBV9|TRBJ2-1|.|.
CASSAEGGRYNEQFF
TGTGCCAGCAGCGCCGAAGGCGGCAGATACAATGAGCAGTTCTTC
>TRBV5-1|TRBJ2-2|TRBD2|.
CASSFTSGSLGGELFF
TGCGCCAGCAGCTTTACTAGCGGGAGTCTCGGCGGGGAGCTGTTTTTT
>TRBV5-1|TRBJ1-2|TRBD1|once
CASSLVQGSYGYTF
TGCGCCAGCAGTTTAGTACAGGGGTCCTATGGCTACACCTTC
>TRBV30|TRBJ2-7|.|.
CAFLKGGPPYEQYF
TGTGCCTTTTTAAAGGGGGGGCCCCCTTACGAGCAGTACTTC
>TRBV4-1|TRBJ2-5|.|.
CASSRSGQETQYF
TGCGCCAGCAGCAGGAGCGGGCAAGAGACCCAGTACTTC
>TRBV5-1|TRBJ1-5|.|.
CASSLQQNGPQHF
TGCGCCAGCAGCTTACAACAGAACGGGCCCCAGCATTTT
>TRBV18|TRBJ2-7|.|.
CASSPRSSYEQYF
TGTGCCAGCTCACCTAGGAGCTCCTACGAGCAGTACTTC
>TRBV30|TRBJ1-4|.|.
CAWRPGGEKLFF
TGTGCCTGGAGGCCAGGCGGGGAAAAACTGTTTTTT
>TRBV30|TRBJ1-1|.|.
CAWDHDNTEAFF
TGTGCCTGGGATCATGATAACACTGAAGCTTTCTTT
>TRBV27|TRBJ2-7|TRBD2|.
CASKLLAGYEQYF
TGTGCCAGCAAATTACTAGCGGGCTACGAGCAGTACTTC
>TRBV12-5|TRBJ1-5|.|.
CASGLTDNQPQHF
TGTGCTAGTGGTTTAACCGACAATCAGCCCCAGCATTTT
>TRBV14|TRBJ2-1|TRBD2|.
CASSQGAGGLYNEQFF
TGTGCCAGCAGCCAGGGCGCGGGGGGACTCTACAATGAGCAGTTCTTC
>TRBV7-3|TRBJ2-1|.|.
CASSSGSYNEQFF
TGTGCCAGCAGCTCAGGCAGCTACAATGAGCAGTTCTTC
>TRBV18|TRBJ1-1|.|.
CASSSDGDTEAFF
TGTGCCAGCTCCTCCGACGGTGACACTGAAGCTTTCTTT
>TRBV7-2|TRBJ1-3|.|.
CASSLTGSGNTIYF
TGTGCCAGCAGCTTAACAGGGTCTGGAAACACCATATATTTT
>TRBV5-5|TRBJ2-2|TRBD1|.
CASSPQGASAGELFF
TGTGCCAGCAGCCCACAGGGGGCTTCAGCCGGGGAGCTGTTTTTT
>TRBV18|TRBJ1-2|.|.
CASSDYRDGYTF
TGTGCCAGCTCCGATTACAGGGATGGCTACACCTTC
>TRBV5-1|TRBJ2-3|TRBD2|once
CASSLAGPSGDTQYF
TGCGCCAGCAGCTTAGCGGGGCCCAGCGGGGATACGCAGTATTTT